Following are 25 T cell receptor beta chains from one sample sequenced in a study of T cell repertoires in cytomegalovirus infection. These receptors have no known antigen. TCRdb re-called the reads through MiXCR, storing one row per CDR3 protein. The sample includes some 590,000 distinct CDR3 sequences, 35% to 50% of them seen just once. This material consisted of cultured PBMCs, taken from culture after CMV antigen stimulation. The receptors were gathered from a human donor in good health (CMV status not recorded). Some clones in this sample may be carry-over from other donors' samples.

The chain has TRBV4-3 and TRBJ2-1, with 10 bases matching TRBD2. V gave up 1 base and J gave up 4 bases; unmatched junction bases: 4. Germline-derived CDR1 and CDR2 are LGHNA and YSLEER. The CDR3 length is 16 residues. CDR3 protein: CASSQGPSGSYNEQFF. In DNA form, the CDR3 reads TGCGCCAGCAGCCAAGGCCCTAGCGGGAGTTACAATGAGCAGTTCTTC.

V and J are TRBV10-3 and TRBJ2-3; tentative D call: TRBD1 (5 bases). The CDR3 consists of 19 residues. The V gene's germline CDR1 is ENHRY and CDR2 SYGVKD. V dropped 6 bases and J dropped 0 bases, with 25 bases sitting between them. In DNA, the CDR3 is TGTGCCATCAGCCCGAGTCTGGGGCCCCGTGGCGCTAGCACAGATACGCAGTATTTT. Its protein product is CAISPSLGPRGASTDTQYF.

This sequence joins TRBV12-3 or TRBV12-4 and TRBJ1-5; tentative D call: TRBD1 (5 bases). The CDR3 has 18 amino acids. V lost 3 bases, J lost 7 bases, and 25 bases lay in between. The CDR3 DNA reads TGTGCCAGCAGTTTTGGATCTTCATCTGGTACAGGTCGGCAGCCCCAGCATTTT. It codes for CASSFGSSSGTGRQPQHF.

The rearrangement uses TRBV14 and TRBJ2-7; 10 bases fit TRBD2. The V gene end was trimmed by 1 base and the J gene end by 4 bases; junction bases not matched to a gene: 7. Germline V gives CDR1 SGHDN, CDR2 FVKESK. The CDR3 contains 16 residues. CDR3 DNA sequence: TGTGCCAGCAGCCAAGTTAGCGGGAGGCCCCTGTACGAGCAGTACTTC. Translated: CASSQVSGRPLYEQYF.

This rearrangement joins TRBV10-3 to TRBJ2-2; possibly TRBD1 for D (7 bases). This CDR3 is built from 15 residues. Germline lookup yields CDR1 ENHRY and CDR2 SYGVKD. Trimming took 3 bases from V and 6 from J, leaving 14 bases between them. This CDR3 reads CAISDSVRGAGELFF. The CDR3 DNA reads TGTGCCATCAGTGATAGCGTCAGGGGGGCCGGGGAGCTGTTTTTT.

This clonotype appeared a few times. The chain links TRBV7-2 to TRBJ2-7, with TRBD1 identical over 10 bases. The CDR3 is 14 amino acids. Germline V gene data show CDR1 as SGHTA and CDR2 as FQGNSA. V shed 5 bases, J shed 2 bases, and the junction held 3 bases outside the gene matches. CDR3 sequence: CASSRGQGAYEQYF. CDR3 in DNA: TGTGCCAGCAGCCGCGGACAGGGGGCCTACGAGCAGTACTTC.

The CDR3 protein is CASSPQRRGTYEQYF. DNA for the CDR3: TGTGCCAGCTCACCACAACGGAGGGGAACCTACGAGCAGTACTTC. The V gene is TRBV18, the J gene TRBJ2-7; TRBD2 might be the D (6 bases). Trimming shortened V by 1 base and J by 2 bases, and 12 bases separated the two germline ends. Germline values: CDR1 KGHSH, CDR2 LQKENI. The CDR3 has 15 amino acids.

This chain joins TRBV20-1 and TRBJ2-7; D gene ambiguous. CDR1 is DFQATT, CDR2 SNEGSKA, per germline (reference sequence). This CDR3 contains 14 residues. The V end lost 0 bases, the J end lost 4 bases, and 13 bases lay between the germline ends. The CDR3 loop is CSARDGLEMYEQYF. CDR3 nucleotides: TGCAGTGCTAGAGATGGGCTAGAAATGTACGAGCAGTACTTC.

This clonotype was seen a handful of times. V gene TRBV11-2 combines with J gene TRBJ2-5; no firm D call. This CDR3 has 14 residues. Germline CDR1 SGHAT, CDR2 FQNNGV. The V gene lost 8 bases and the J gene lost 1 base, with 14 bases spanning the gap. The CDR3 reads CASSPNLGQETQYF. CDR3 DNA sequence: TGTGCCAGCTCCCCTAACCTGGGCCAAGAGACCCAGTACTTC.

This chain uses TRBV7-9 with TRBJ2-5; D may match TRBD1 or TRBD2 (5 bases each). The germline V and J ends were trimmed by 0 bases and 6 bases, with 8 bases remaining between them. CDR1 is SEHNR, CDR2 FQNEAQ, per germline (reference sequence). The CDR3 length is 13 residues. In nucleotides, the CDR3 is TGTGCCAGCAGCTTAGCGGGACGAAAGACCCAGTACTTC. The encoded protein is CASSLAGRKTQYF.

The chain recombines TRBV2 with TRBJ2-3; D gene uncertain. Trimming took off 6 bases at V and 1 base at J, with 11 bases between the two ends. This CDR3 has 14 residues. Germline V CDR1 and CDR2: SNHLY, FYNNEI. CDR3 DNA sequence: TGTGCCAGCAGGGACGTCTCAGGCACAGATACGCAGTATTTT. Protein sequence: CASRDVSGTDTQYF.

The chain couples TRBV18 to TRBJ2-7; 8 bases align to TRBD1. The V and J ends lost 6 bases and 3 bases, in that order; junction bases with no gene match: 7. There are 14 residues in the CDR3. Germline V gives CDR1 KGHSH, CDR2 LQKENI. The CDR3 here is CASSDDRGVYEQYF. CDR3 DNA: TGTGCCAGCTCGGATGACAGGGGCGTCTACGAGCAGTACTTC.

V and J are TRBV19 and TRBJ2-7, with a weak D call TRBD2 (5 bases). With 3 bases removed from V and 0 bases from J, the gap between germline ends came to 12 bases. The germline V gene has CDR1 LNHDA and CDR2 SQIVND (reference sequence). The CDR3 contains 15 residues. The CDR3, as DNA: TGTGCCAGTAGTATTATAGCGCAAAGCTCCTACGAGCAGTACTTC. Translated, it gives CASSIIAQSSYEQYF.

The chain joins TRBV27 to TRBJ2-7, with D possibly being TRBD1 (6 bases). V lost 6 bases and J lost 0, with 15 bases in between. CDR1 and CDR2 (germline): MNHEY, SMNVEV (reference sequence). The CDR3 is 15 amino acids. Here the CDR3 DNA reads TGTGCCAGCAGCCAGCCCAGGGGCGGCTCCTACGAGCAGTACTTC. Translation: CASSQPRGGSYEQYF.

The chain couples TRBV24-1 to TRBJ2-1, with 14 nucleotides matching TRBD2. CDR1 and CDR2 (germline): KGHDR, SFDVKD. This CDR3 is built from 21 residues. V gave up 4 bases and J gave up 1 base; unmatched junction bases: 14. The CDR3 DNA follows: TGTGCCACCAGTGACCAGACCACCTGGACTAGCGGGGGGCCTTCCTACAATGAGCAGTTCTTC. Translating it yields CATSDQTTWTSGGPSYNEQFF.

The chain joins TRBV20-1 to TRBJ2-1; the D call may be TRBD1 or TRBD2 (5 bases each). The CDR3 has 14 amino acids. The V gene's germline CDR1 is DFQATT and CDR2 SNEGSKA (reference sequence). V lost 6 bases and J lost 2, with 14 bases in between. As DNA, the CDR3 is TGCAGTGCCACCGGGACGGACCCCTACAATGAGCAGTTCTTC. It specifies CSATGTDPYNEQFF.

This clonotype has ten or more counts. The chain links TRBV7-2 to TRBJ2-3; no definite D call. Trimming removed 1 base at V and 1 base at J, with 9 bases between. The CDR3 is 15 residues long. CDR1 and CDR2 from the germline V gene are SGHTA and FQGNSA. As DNA, the CDR3 is TGTGCCAGCAGCTTAGTCACCCCGGGCACAGATACGCAGTATTTT. This translates into CASSLVTPGTDTQYF. Variable domain in full (rest from reference TRBV7-2 and TRBJ2-3): GAGVSQSPSNKVTEKGKDVELRCDPISGHTALYWYRQSLGQGLEFLIYFQGNSAPDKSGLPSDRFSAERTGGSVSTLTIQRTQQEDSAVYLCASSLVTPGTDTQYFGPGTRLTVL.

This sequence joins TRBV4-1 and TRBJ2-5; 10 nucleotides align to TRBD2. Germline CDR1 and CDR2: MGHRA and YSYEKL. The CDR3 has 16 amino acids. The J segment lost 5 bases and the V segment lost 4 bases, leaving 10 bases of the junction unmatched. CDR3 loop: CASSPPSGGARETQYF. As DNA, the CDR3 is TGCGCCAGCAGCCCTCCCAGCGGGGGGGCCAGGGAGACCCAGTACTTC.

In its sample, this clonotype was seen many times. The rearrangement joins TRBV10-3 to TRBJ1-6; D is unresolved. CDR3 length: 15 amino acids. Germline loops: CDR1 ENHRY, CDR2 SYGVKD. The V end lost 2 bases, the J end lost 7 bases, and 12 bases lay between the germline ends. The DNA for the CDR3 is TGTGCCATCAGTGAGAAGGGTTTGAGCAATTCACCCCTCCACTTT. Its protein is CAISEKGLSNSPLHF.

This chain joins TRBV12-3 or TRBV12-4 and TRBJ1-5, with unresolved D. The V and J ends lost 6 bases and 5 bases respectively, with 11 bases between them. The CDR3 is 13 amino acids. The CDR3 here is CASRMGRDQPQHF. CDR3 coding DNA: TGTGCCAGCAGAATGGGGAGAGATCAGCCCCAGCATTTT.

The rearrangement joins TRBV7-6 to TRBJ2-7; D possibly corresponds to TRBD1 (5 bases). The CDR3 is made up of 15 amino acids. V was shortened by 1 base and J by 4 bases, with 14 bases between the two germline ends. Germline lookup yields CDR1 SGHVS and CDR2 FNYEAQ. CDR3 in amino acids: CASSLVQGLPYEQYF. In DNA, the CDR3 is TGTGCCAGCAGCTTAGTTCAGGGTTTGCCTTACGAGCAGTACTTC.

The V and J genes are TRBV7-4 and TRBJ1-5; no clear D gene. This CDR3 contains 13 residues. In germline, CDR1 is SGHVT, CDR2 SQSDAQ. The V gene lost 5 bases and the J gene lost 3 bases, with 8 bases spanning the gap. CDR3 amino acids: CASSPLVNQPQHF. CDR3 nucleotide sequence: TGTGCCAGCAGCCCGCTGGTCAATCAGCCCCAGCATTTT.

The J gene is TRBJ1-4, the V gene TRBV12-3 or TRBV12-4, with D perhaps matching TRBD1 (5 bases). Trimming stripped 8 bases from V and 7 bases from J, with 17 bases between. This CDR3 region has 14 residues. CDR3 DNA: TGTGCCAGCGCTGGGACGTATCAGCGTGAAAAACTGTTTTTT. Its translation is CASAGTYQREKLFF.

CDR3 sequence: CASSSGVDQPQHF. Written as DNA, the CDR3 is TGTGCCAGCAGCTCTGGCGTCGATCAGCCCCAGCATTTT. This chain uses TRBV7-9 with TRBJ1-5; D uncertain. The CDR3 loop spans 13 amino acids. The V gene lost 4 bases and the J gene lost 5 bases, with 9 bases spanning the gap. The germline gives CDR1 SEHNR, CDR2 FQNEAQ (reference sequence).

V is TRBV19 and J is TRBJ2-2; no reliable D call. Trimming stripped 7 bases from V and 6 bases from J, with 3 bases between. Germline values: CDR1 LNHDA, CDR2 SQIVND (reference sequence). The CDR3 consists of 10 residues. CDR3 nucleotides: TGTGCCAGTACCTCCGGGGAGCTGTTTTTT. Its translation: CASTSGELFF.